The rows below give T cell receptor beta chains drawn from one sample of a study of monozygotic twins with inflammatory bowel disease. TCRdb re-called the 5' RACE reads and catalogs CDR3 proteins one per entry, DNA excluded. Its table lists approximately 400,000 distinct CDR3 sequences. Sequenced: blood. All receptors come from a human donor with ulcerative colitis or Crohn's disease, or a healthy co-twin of an affected twin (not recorded which). Each CDR3 is given with its conserved first and last residue. The order of the fields is V gene, J gene, CDR3 protein.

TRBV11-2	TRBJ2-1	CASSFLPTSGGEQFF
TRBV20-1	TRBJ1-1	CSARLAAKAFF
TRBV27	TRBJ1-1	CASSRRGHMNTEAFF
TRBV6-1	TRBJ2-1	CASSEGIGGRPLYNEQFF
TRBV5-1	TRBJ2-5	CASSLRDSTRRAQETQYF
TRBV28	TRBJ1-5	CASSFVSGQPQHF
TRBV14	TRBJ2-2	CASSQRLAGELFF
TRBV4-1	TRBJ2-7	CASSQSPGQGLYEQYF
TRBV7-9	TRBJ2-1	CASSRGSDYNEQFF
TRBV18	TRBJ2-3	CASSLTSGSGTDTQYF
TRBV20-1	TRBJ2-7	CSARPPGRHLARYEQYF
TRBV5-1	TRBJ1-1	CASSLVQGATEAFF
TRBV12-3/TRBV12-4	TRBJ1-5	CASMYRGNQPQHF
TRBV10-3	TRBJ1-1	CAISESPGGTEAFF
TRBV5-1	TRBJ1-1	CASSPGGGEAFF
TRBV6-5	TRBJ1-6	CASSYSSAGVGSYNSPLHF
TRBV9	TRBJ2-1	CASSVEGDEQFF
TRBV3-1	TRBJ2-2	CASSQGVDLNTGELFF
TRBV5-4	TRBJ2-5	CASSLTGSEETQYF
TRBV6-2/TRBV6-3	TRBJ1-6	CATHQAPSMGTLHF
TRBV6-1	TRBJ2-7	CASSPQEIAGGAYEQYF
TRBV30	TRBJ2-1	CAWSSPGLAGDEQFF
TRBV5-6	TRBJ2-7	CASSSSTPLEQYF
TRBV7-2	TRBJ2-1	CASRGTGAYNEQFF
TRBV20-1	TRBJ1-4	CSAPNFLDDEKLFF
TRBV4-3	TRBJ2-2	CASSRVPNTGELFF
TRBV9	TRBJ2-5	CASSTDLGGGLRETQYF
TRBV30	TRBJ2-1	CAWSVPGRGYNEQFF
TRBV6-1	TRBJ1-2	CASSPGGIYYGYTF
TRBV11-1	TRBJ2-1	CASSSRIVLAGAYNEQFF
TRBV4-2	TRBJ2-7	CASSRPGGTYEQYF
TRBV10-3	TRBJ2-7	CAISERTSGEGKGYEQYF
TRBV5-6	TRBJ2-1	CASSLYFAGVSGEQFF
TRBV7-2	TRBJ2-7	CASSPLSGKVQYF
TRBV29-1	TRBJ1-5	CSVEIGEGQPQHF
TRBV2	TRBJ2-3	CASSEIGGTDTQYF
TRBV19	TRBJ2-1	CASSMPTLAVPSEQFF
TRBV4-2	TRBJ2-1	CASSQEGPGTVSYNEQFF
TRBV11-2	TRBJ2-5	CASSVGARQGQETQYF
TRBV12-3/TRBV12-4	TRBJ1-4	CASRSDSRFEKLFF
TRBV20-1	TRBJ2-5	CSAFRQGRETQYF
TRBV5-1	TRBJ2-1	CASSLDVAPSSYNEQFF
TRBV7-2	TRBJ2-1	CASGRTGGSYNEQFF
TRBV7-4	TRBJ1-5	CASSDDRGTRQPQHF
TRBV5-1	TRBJ1-1	CASSQGQGGVNTEAFF
TRBV27	TRBJ1-3	CASSRTFSGNTIYF
TRBV27	TRBJ2-5	CASSPWEGGGAGETQYF
TRBV11-2	TRBJ2-7	CASALGLGTGSYF
TRBV3-1	TRBJ2-4	CASSQGGLVAKNIQYF
TRBV7-3	TRBJ1-1	CASRPDSMNTEAFF
TRBV7-6	TRBJ2-2	CASSFNRAGELFF
TRBV29-1	TRBJ2-2	CSVERRGGGNTGELFF